This TCR beta chain was captured in a study of shared clonotypes between healthy human individuals. Study-level findings and limits: Despite large depth, sorted-subset datasets appeared incompletely sequenced. In several donors, 4.5% to 5.5% of naive CD4 clonotypes appeared in common. Naive subsets tended to show greater estimated richness than memory subsets.

Points on this clone: Antigen unknown.

Across several immunoSEQ plates, the genomic DNA of each subset was split evenly. The data were produced by immunoSEQ multiplex PCR, yet TCRdb's version contains in-frame clones alone and is incomplete. This table holds approximately 1.5 million clones, roughly 98.5% found once. The CDR3 runs to 17 residues. Trimming left V 4 bases short and J 0 bases short, with 16 bases between. In germline, CDR1 is SGHRS, CDR2 YFSETQ. The J gene is TRBJ2-2, the V gene TRBV5-1; D might be TRBD2 (7 bases). Sequencing input: naive CD4+ T cells sorted from blood. Subset specified: CD45RA+ positively selected. This TCR was sampled from a man aged 25-45 years in good health. CDR3 loop: CASSVSKGGTNTGELFF. The CDR3 region has the DNA TGCGCCAGCAGCGTATCCAAGGGGGGGACGAACACCGGGGAGCTGTTTTTT.